Below are 12 T cell receptor beta chains sequenced from a single sample in a study of CD8+ T cells in alopecia areata. Following extraction, RNA underwent reverse transcription to cDNA, which served as the sequencing template. TCRdb's copy holds only in-frame clones and misses some; the assay was immunoSEQ multiplex PCR. The sample shows some 170,000 clones, roughly 60% of them seen only once. This specimen consisted of CD4+ T cells sorted from blood, obtained at week 0. The receptors shown here come from a human donor with alopecia areata.

The rearrangement links TRBV11-2 to TRBJ2-4; no clear D gene. The V end was cut by 6 bases, the J end by 7 bases, with 10 bases between. From germline, CDR1 is SGHAT and CDR2 FQNNGV. The CDR3 is 12 residues long. The CDR3 nucleotides read TGTGCCAGCAGTGTATCTGTTAACATTCAGTACTTC. Translated: CASSVSVNIQYF.

This clone was counted only a few times. The genes are TRBV14 and TRBJ1-2; perhaps TRBD1 as D (6 bases). The CDR3 has 15 amino acids. Trimming removed 4 bases from V and 3 bases from J, with 15 bases in between. Germline CDR1 reads SGHDN; CDR2 reads FVKESK. CDR3 sequence reads: CASSPMGRGDYGYTF. Here the CDR3 DNA reads TGTGCCAGCAGCCCTATGGGCAGGGGCGACTATGGCTACACCTTC.

This clone turned up a few times. The chain links TRBV7-3 to TRBJ1-1; no reliable D call. The V end lost 2 bases, the J end lost 5 bases, and 9 bases lay between the germline ends. The length of the CDR3 is 13 residues. CDR1 and CDR2 (germline): SGHTA, FQGTGA. CDR3 protein: CASSLFGETEAFF. The CDR3 DNA is TGTGCCAGCAGCTTATTTGGGGAAACTGAAGCTTTCTTT.

This clone was seen a handful of times. This rearrangement joins TRBV29-1 to TRBJ2-6, with TRBD1 matching over 8 bases. The ends lost 4 bases at V and 0 bases at J; junction bases unmatched: 5. CDR3 length: 16 residues. CDR1 and CDR2 (germline): SQVTM, ANQGSEA. The CDR3 spells CSVASGGSSGANVLTF. In nucleotides, the CDR3 is TGCAGCGTTGCGTCAGGGGGCAGCTCTGGGGCCAACGTCCTGACTTTC. Complete variable domain (other parts from reference TRBV29-1 and TRBJ2-6): SAVISQKPSRDICQRGTSLTIQCQVDSQVTMMFWYRQQPGQSLTLIATANQGSEATYESGFVIDKFPISRPNLTFSTLTVSNMSPEDSSIYLCSVASGGSSGANVLTFGAGSRLTVL.

This chain joins TRBV5-6 and TRBJ1-5, with 9 bases identical to TRBD1. Germline trimming cut 7 bases from V and 5 bases from J; bases unmatched to any gene: 7. Looked up from germline, CDR1 is SGHDT and CDR2 is YYEEEE. The CDR3 sequence is 14 residues long. The CDR3: CASQGQGQDQPQHF. In nucleotides, the CDR3 is TGTGCCAGCCAAGGACAGGGGCAGGATCAGCCCCAGCATTTT.

This chain uses TRBV23-1 with TRBJ1-1; 7 positions match TRBD1. TRBV23-1 is assigned to the ORF class and has an uncertain function. V shed 8 bases, J shed 0 bases, and the junction held 15 bases outside the gene matches. CDR3 length: 17 amino acids. The chain's CDR3 is CASVPGTAEYMNTEAFF. The CDR3, as DNA: TGCGCCAGCGTTCCCGGGACAGCCGAATACATGAACACTGAAGCTTTCTTT.

This clone was seen a handful of times. V usage is TRBV2 and J usage is TRBJ1-2; D gene unclear. The V and J ends lost 3 bases and 4 bases respectively, with 12 bases between them. This CDR3 has 14 amino acids. Germline lookup yields CDR1 SNHLY and CDR2 FYNNEI. The CDR3 region is CASSESAVVYGYTF. The CDR3 DNA reads TGTGCCAGCAGTGAGTCGGCAGTCGTCTATGGCTACACCTTC. Full variable domain (outside the CDR3, taken from reference TRBV2 and TRBJ1-2): EPEVTQTPSHQVTQMGQEVILRCVPISNHLYFYWYRQILGQKVEFLVSFYNNEISEKSEIFDDQFSVERPDGSNFTLKIRSTKLEDSAMYFCASSESAVVYGYTFGSGTRLTVV.

This clone was found many times. V and J are TRBV2 and TRBJ2-4; 7 bases map to TRBD2. Germline CDR1 and CDR2: SNHLY and FYNNEI. The J segment lost 7 bases and the V segment lost 5 bases, leaving 11 bases of the junction unmatched. The CDR3 loop spans 15 amino acids. CDR3 in amino acids: CASSSGGGLINIQYF. The CDR3, as DNA: TGTGCCAGCAGTTCGGGAGGCGGATTGATTAACATTCAGTACTTC.

The gene calls are TRBV5-1 and TRBJ1-5; D may be TRBD1 (5 bases). This CDR3 is built from 15 residues. V lost 5 bases and J 4 bases, leaving 16 bases between the germline ends. The germline CDR1 and CDR2 sequences are SGHRS and YFSETQ. CDR3 protein: CASRPGMGDNQPQHF. The CDR3 region has the DNA TGCGCCAGCAGACCGGGTATGGGGGATAATCAGCCCCAGCATTTT.

This clone is judged medium-sized. The chain combines TRBV7-9 with TRBJ2-2; D is unclear. The CDR3 runs 15 residues. Germline values: CDR1 SEHNR, CDR2 FQNEAQ (reference sequence). V lost 1 base to trimming and J lost 3 bases, with 9 bases between them. The DNA for the CDR3 is TGTGCCAGCAGCTTAGTTTCCGGTCACACCGGGGAGCTGTTTTTT. It encodes CASSLVSGHTGELFF.

This chain joins TRBV4-3 and TRBJ1-2; D perhaps matches TRBD1 (6 bases). Trimming removed 1 base at V and 8 bases at J, with 17 bases between. This CDR3 has 15 amino acids. The germline CDR1 and CDR2 sequences are LGHNA and YSLEER. The chain's CDR3 is CASSQVPGGAEGYTF. DNA for the CDR3: TGCGCCAGCAGCCAAGTGCCGGGGGGCGCGGAGGGCTACACCTTC.

The chain couples TRBV15 to TRBJ2-4; D might be TRBD1 or TRBD2, each matching 5 bases. V lost 8 bases and J lost 1, with 12 bases in between. This CDR3 is 14 amino acids long. Germline V lookup: CDR1 LNHNV, CDR2 YYDKDF (reference sequence). CDR3: CATQPGRAKNIQYF. CDR3 sequence (DNA): TGTGCCACCCAACCGGGGCGGGCCAAAAACATTCAGTACTTC.